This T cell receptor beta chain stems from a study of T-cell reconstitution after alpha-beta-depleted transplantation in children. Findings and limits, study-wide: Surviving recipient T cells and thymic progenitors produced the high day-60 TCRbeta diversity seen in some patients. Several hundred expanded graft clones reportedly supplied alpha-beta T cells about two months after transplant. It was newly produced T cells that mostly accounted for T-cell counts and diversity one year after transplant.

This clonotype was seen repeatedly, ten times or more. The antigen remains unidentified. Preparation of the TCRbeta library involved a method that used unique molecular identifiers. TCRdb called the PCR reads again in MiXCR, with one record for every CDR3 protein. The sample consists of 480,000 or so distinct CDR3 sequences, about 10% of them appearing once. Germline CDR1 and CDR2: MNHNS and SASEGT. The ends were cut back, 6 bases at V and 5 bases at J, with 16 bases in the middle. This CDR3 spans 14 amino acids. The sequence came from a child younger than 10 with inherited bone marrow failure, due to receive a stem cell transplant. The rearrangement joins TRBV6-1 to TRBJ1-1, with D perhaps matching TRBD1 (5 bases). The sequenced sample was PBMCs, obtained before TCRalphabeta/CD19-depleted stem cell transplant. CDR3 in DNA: TGTGCCAGCAGCCCCTGGGGCGGAAGGACTGAAGCTTTCTTT. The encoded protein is CASSPWGGRTEAFF.